The 3 T cell receptor beta chains given below trace back to one sample, sequenced in a study of blood T cell repertoires in COVID-19. Assay used: immunoSEQ multiplex PCR; TCRdb lists only in-frame clones, some missing. This table has some 190,000 clones, approximately 85% appearing once. The specimen sequenced was peripheral blood. These receptors were obtained from a human donor with active or convalescent COVID-19. The donor label of this sample is uncertain.

V gene TRBV7-2 combines with J gene TRBJ2-7; 12 positions agree with TRBD2. The length of the CDR3 is 16 residues. Germline-derived CDR1 and CDR2 are SGHTA and FQGNSA. V was pared by 2 bases and J by 4 bases, with 6 bases of the junction left unmatched. The CDR3 sequence is CASSLLAGGPGYEQYF. CDR3 nucleotide sequence: TGTGCCAGCAGCTTACTAGCGGGAGGGCCAGGTTACGAGCAGTACTTC.

J is TRBJ2-1 and V is TRBV21-1; the table assigns TRBD2, which was not confirmed against the DNA. TRBV21-1 is assigned pseudogene status. This CDR3 has 15 amino acids. The CDR3 DNA sequence: TGTGCCAGCAGCACACTTTCCGGGACTAGAAATGAGCAGTTCTTC. Amino acids: CASSTLSGTRNEQFF.

This rearrangement joins TRBV4-3 to TRBJ2-2; 8 nucleotides match TRBD1. This CDR3 has 15 residues. Germline V gives CDR1 LGHNA, CDR2 YSLEER. J gave up 3 bases and V 5 bases, and 5 bases lay outside the gene matches. The CDR3 DNA sequence: TGCGCCAGCAGCGACGAGACAGGGGACACCGGGGAGCTGTTTTTT. Its protein product is CASSDETGDTGELFF.